Below are 31 T cell receptor beta chains sequenced from a single sample in a study of identical twins. TCRdb redid the calling of the 5' RACE reads with MiXCR, one entry per CDR3 protein. This table has hundreds of thousands of distinct CDR3 sequences, 21% appearing once. The same sample was also used in a study of T cells expressing NK-cell markers.

The specimen sequenced was PBMCs. The receptors here all came from a woman aged 18 to 35 in good health.

The sample holds many counts of this clonotype. The chain employs TRBV29-1 and TRBJ1-1, with no clear D. The CDR3 contains 12 residues. The ends were cut back, 7 bases at V and 3 bases at J, with 12 bases in the middle. CDR1 and CDR2 from the germline V gene are SQVTM and ANQGSEA. This chain's CDR3 is CSAYNGDTEAFF. Here the CDR3 DNA reads TGCAGCGCATACAATGGGGACACTGAAGCTTTCTTT.

This clonotype showed up just a few times. The chain recombines TRBV20-1 with TRBJ2-5; 9 bases align to TRBD1. The length of the CDR3 is 16 residues. The germline V gene encodes CDR1 DFQATT and CDR2 SNEGSKA (reference sequence). J was trimmed by 0 bases and V by 0 bases; bases with no gene match: 5. The CDR3 DNA reads TGCAGTGCTAGAGATGGGCGACAGGGGGACCAAGAGACCCAGTACTTC. It encodes CSARDGRQGDQETQYF.

The rearrangement uses TRBV6-5 and TRBJ2-5; unclear D gene. CDR1 and CDR2 (germline): MNHEY, SVGAGI. The length of the CDR3 is 14 residues. V shed 4 bases and J shed 3 bases, with 12 bases lying between them. CDR3 nucleotide sequence: TGTGCCAGCAGTTTTGGCGTTAGGGAAGAGACCCAGTACTTC. The encoded protein is CASSFGVREETQYF.

This clonotype was seen repeatedly, ten times or more. V is TRBV12-3 or TRBV12-4 and J is TRBJ2-3; D gene ambiguous. The CDR3 spans 14 residues. The ends were cut back, 4 bases at V and 2 bases at J, with 10 bases in the middle. CDR3 residues: CASSSGRTTDTQYF. The CDR3 DNA follows: TGTGCCAGCAGTTCTGGGCGGACCACAGATACGCAGTATTTT.

The genes are TRBV5-5 and TRBJ2-3, with a tentative D call TRBD1 (6 bases). The V end lost 4 bases, the J end lost 4 bases, and 16 bases lay between the germline ends. The germline V gene encodes CDR1 SGHKS and CDR2 YYEKEE (reference sequence). CDR3 size: 15 residues. The CDR3 DNA reads as TGTGCCAGCAGCCTTTGGACAGAAAGAGCAGATACGCAGTATTTT. As protein: CASSLWTERADTQYF.

The chain carries TRBV5-1 and TRBJ1-1; a possible D gene is TRBD1 (6 bases). Looked up from germline, CDR1 is SGHRS and CDR2 is YFSETQ. The CDR3 length is 14 residues. Trimming took off 1 base at V and 5 bases at J, with 12 bases between the two ends. CDR3 in amino acids: CASSLMDSLTEAFF. The CDR3 nucleotides read TGCGCCAGCAGCTTGATGGACAGTTTGACTGAAGCTTTCTTT.

There are many counts of this clonotype. CDR3 residues: CSAREGHDTQYF. CDR3 DNA sequence: TGCAGTGCTAGAGAAGGACACGATACGCAGTATTTT. The chain carries TRBV20-1 and TRBJ2-3; D possibly corresponds to TRBD1 (5 bases). The CDR3 has 12 amino acids. The V end was cut by 0 bases, the J end by 6 bases, with 7 bases between. Per germline, CDR1 DFQATT and CDR2 SNEGSKA (reference sequence).

V and J are TRBV7-2 and TRBJ2-2; a possible D gene is TRBD1 (5 bases). The V end lost 4 bases, the J end lost 7 bases, and 13 bases lay between the germline ends. From germline, CDR1 is SGHTA and CDR2 FQGNSA. This CDR3 is built from 14 residues. In DNA, the CDR3 is TGTGCCAGCAGCTCCAGGGCCCCACTCGGGGAGCTGTTTTTT. Amino acids: CASSSRAPLGELFF.

This clonotype turned up a few times. The gene calls are TRBV20-1 and TRBJ1-5, with D unresolved. The CDR3 is 14 residues long. Per germline, CDR1 DFQATT and CDR2 SNEGSKA (reference sequence). V lost 2 bases and J 0 bases, leaving 8 bases between the germline ends. CDR3 nucleotides: TGCAGTGCTAGATCCGTGATTAGCAATCAGCCCCAGCATTTT. It codes for CSARSVISNQPQHF.

This clonotype was detected only a few times. This sequence joins TRBV7-6 and TRBJ2-7; D gene ambiguous. V gave up 1 base and J gave up 3 bases, with 7 bases separating them. This CDR3 has 13 residues. The germline gives CDR1 SGHVS, CDR2 FNYEAQ. The chain's CDR3 is CASSLDGFYEQYF. Written as DNA, the CDR3 is TGTGCCAGCAGCTTAGACGGATTCTACGAGCAGTACTTC.

This clonotype showed up just a few times. This chain uses TRBV29-1 with TRBJ2-6; D is uncertain. Trimming left V 5 bases short and J 1 base short, with 6 bases between. This CDR3 spans 13 amino acids. Per germline, CDR1 SQVTM and CDR2 ANQGSEA. Here the CDR3 DNA reads TGCAGCGTTACCCTGTCTGGGGCCAACGTCCTGACTTTC. This gives the protein CSVTLSGANVLTF. The full variable domain, its missing parts supplied by reference TRBV29-1 and TRBJ2-6, is SAVISQKPSRDICQRGTSLTIQCQVDSQVTMMFWYRQQPGQSLTLIATANQGSEATYESGFVIDKFPISRPNLTFSTLTVSNMSPEDSSIYLCSVTLSGANVLTFGAGSRLTVL.

This clonotype occurred a few times. The V gene is TRBV7-2, the J gene TRBJ2-7, with TRBD2 identical over 7 bases. The germline V gene encodes CDR1 SGHTA and CDR2 FQGNSA. This CDR3 is built from 13 residues. Trimming cost V 5 bases and J 9 bases; bases outside gene matches: 10. CDR3: CASSPREGNRQYF. In nucleotides, the CDR3 is TGTGCCAGCAGCCCCAGGGAGGGCAATCGGCAGTACTTC.

This chain uses TRBV10-3 with TRBJ2-5, with D hard to call. Trimming shortened V by 4 bases and J by 2 bases, and 14 bases separated the two germline ends. The germline V gene encodes CDR1 ENHRY and CDR2 SYGVKD. The CDR3 is 15 amino acids. The CDR3 DNA is TGTGCCATCAGTGTTCTTCCGGCGGATCAAGAGACCCAGTACTTC. This gives the protein CAISVLPADQETQYF.

The chain carries TRBV3-1 and TRBJ2-1, with 9 positions matching TRBD2. The CDR3 has 15 amino acids. The junction had 10 bases not matched to a gene; V was cut back by 6 bases and J by 7 bases. The germline CDR1 and CDR2 sequences are LGHDT and YNNKEL (reference sequence). For the CDR3, the DNA is TGTGCCAGCAGTCCGACTAGCGGATCAGGAAATGAGCAGTTCTTC. It codes for CASSPTSGSGNEQFF.

The V call is TRBV11-2, the J call TRBJ2-2; D remains unclear. The CDR3 runs 15 residues. Looked up from germline, CDR1 is SGHAT and CDR2 is FQNNGV. The V gene lost 2 bases and the J gene lost 7 bases, with 14 bases spanning the gap. The CDR3 region is CASSLRARTGGELFF. DNA for the CDR3: TGTGCCAGCAGCTTAAGGGCAAGGACCGGCGGGGAGCTGTTTTTT.

This clonotype has just a few counts. The V gene is TRBV7-2, the J gene TRBJ1-6; tentatively, D is TRBD1 (5 bases). This CDR3 spans 15 amino acids. Germline values: CDR1 SGHTA, CDR2 FQGNSA. V lost 0 bases to trimming and J lost 10 bases, with 13 bases between them. The CDR3 region has the DNA TGTGCCAGCAGCTTAGCAGAATCAGGGTACTCACCCCTCCACTTT. Residues: CASSLAESGYSPLHF. Supplemented by reference TRBV7-2 and TRBJ1-6, the full variable domain reads GAGVSQSPSNKVTEKGKDVELRCDPISGHTALYWYRQSLGQGLEFLIYFQGNSAPDKSGLPSDRFSAERTGGSVSTLTIQRTQQEDSAVYLCASSLAESGYSPLHFGNGTRLTVT.

This clonotype was detected only a few times. The gene calls are TRBV6-1 and TRBJ2-2; TRBD2 matches 15 bases. CDR1 is MNHNS, CDR2 SASEGT, per germline. CDR3 length: 18 residues. V trimming: 7 bases; J trimming: 1 base; junction bases outside the gene matches: 7. CDR3 sequence: CASTGTSGRKMNTGELFF. The CDR3 coding sequence is TGTGCCAGCACCGGGACTAGCGGGAGGAAAATGAACACCGGGGAGCTGTTTTTT.

This clonotype occurred a few times. V and J are TRBV20-1 and TRBJ2-5, with D tentatively TRBD2 (6 bases). Trimming shortened V by 6 bases and J by 2 bases, and 22 bases separated the two germline ends. The CDR3 runs 16 residues. CDR1 DFQATT and CDR2 SNEGSKA come from the germline V gene (reference sequence). For the CDR3, the DNA is TGCAGTGCATTCGGGGGTGGTAGCGGCGGACAAGAGACCCAGTACTTC. Protein product: CSAFGGGSGGQETQYF.

This clonotype was recorded a few times. CDR3 nucleotide sequence: TGTGCCAGCAGCGTTAGCGGGAGCTACATTTACAATGAGCAGTTCTTC. This gives the protein CASSVSGSYIYNEQFF. This chain uses TRBV9 with TRBJ2-1, with TRBD2 matching 9 bases. V lost 2 bases to trimming and J lost 4 bases; unmatched junction nucleotides: 7. The germline gives CDR1 SGDLS, CDR2 YYNGEE. The CDR3 has 16 amino acids.

This clonotype has more than one count but fewer than ten. The chain employs TRBV6-2 or TRBV6-3 and TRBJ2-7; 8 nucleotides align to TRBD1. V shed 7 bases and J 1 base; nucleotides not matched to a gene: 6. The CDR3 runs 14 residues. Germline V CDR1 and CDR2: MNHEY, SVGEGT. CDR3: CASTKQGGSYEQYF. The CDR3 DNA reads as TGTGCCAGCACAAAACAGGGGGGATCCTACGAGCAGTACTTC.

The chain combines TRBV3-1 with TRBJ1-1; D possibly corresponds to TRBD1 (5 bases). The V gene's germline CDR1 is LGHDT and CDR2 YNNKEL (reference sequence). Deletions cut 4 bases from V and 2 bases from J, with 14 bases between. The CDR3 totals 15 residues. DNA for the CDR3: TGTGCCAGCAGCCCCCTGGGGGAAGGTAACACTGAAGCTTTCTTT. Encoded protein: CASSPLGEGNTEAFF.

The chain joins TRBV7-9 to TRBJ2-3; 7 positions match TRBD2. After removal of 5 bases from V and 0 bases from J, the junction contained 8 bases not matched to a gene. This CDR3 has 16 amino acids. The germline V gene has CDR1 SEHNR and CDR2 FQNEAQ (reference sequence). The CDR3 coding sequence is TGTGCCAGCAGCACGTTACTAGCGTCTAGCACAGATACGCAGTATTTT. Translated, it gives CASSTLLASSTDTQYF.

This rearrangement joins TRBV20-1 to TRBJ2-5; D possibly corresponds to TRBD1 (5 bases). The V end was cut by 4 bases, the J end by 0 bases, with 12 bases between. CDR1 and CDR2 (germline): DFQATT, SNEGSKA (reference sequence). The CDR3 length is 14 residues. CDR3 region: CSAIPRVYQETQYF. CDR3 bases: TGCAGTGCTATCCCCAGGGTGTACCAAGAGACCCAGTACTTC.

This clonotype has just a few counts. The V and J genes are TRBV29-1 and TRBJ2-1, with TRBD1 as a possible D gene (6 bases). Germline assignment: CDR1 SQVTM and CDR2 ANQGSEA. This CDR3 comprises 11 residues. Trimming took 6 bases from V and 12 from J, leaving 15 bases between them. CDR3 region: CSVRTVSGQFF. CDR3 nucleotides: TGCAGCGTCAGGACAGTTTCGGGGCAGTTCTTC.

In its sample, this clonotype was seen a few times. J is TRBJ2-1 and V is TRBV5-1; 9 bases match TRBD2. CDR1 and CDR2 from the germline V gene are SGHRS and YFSETQ. V shed 0 bases, J shed 12 bases, and the junction held 10 bases outside the gene matches. The length of the CDR3 is 15 residues. CDR3 sequence (DNA): TGCGCCAGCAGCTTGGACAGCGGGGGGTCGCAGGGGCAGTTCTTC. It translates to CASSLDSGGSQGQFF.

This clonotype was detected only a few times. The chain combines TRBV6-2 or TRBV6-3 with TRBJ2-1, with D perhaps matching TRBD2 (6 bases). V was cut by 10 bases and J by 10 bases, with 17 bases left in between. CDR3 length equals 12 residues. Germline V gene data show CDR1 as MNHEY and CDR2 as SVGEGT. The CDR3 spells CAIGLLNEEQFF. In nucleotides, the CDR3 is TGTGCCATAGGACTACTGAATGAGGAGCAGTTCTTC.

CDR3: CASSDSLSYEQYF. CDR3 nucleotide sequence: TGTGCCAGCAGTGATTCCCTCTCCTACGAGCAGTACTTC. The rearrangement uses TRBV25-1 and TRBJ2-7; no clear D gene. Germline-derived CDR1 and CDR2 are MGHDK and SYGVNS. V gave up 3 bases and J gave up 0 bases, with 6 bases separating them. This CDR3 is built from 13 residues.

The sample holds many counts of this clonotype. The CDR3 reads CASSSGEQRGTPYEQYF. DNA for the CDR3: TGTGCCAGCAGCTCGGGGGAACAGCGGGGGACCCCCTACGAGCAGTACTTC. The V call is TRBV7-3, the J call TRBJ2-7; TRBD2 matches at 8 bases. Germline lookup yields CDR1 SGHTA and CDR2 FQGTGA. V was clipped by 4 bases and J by 2 bases; unmatched bases: 13. This CDR3 spans 17 amino acids. Full variable domain (missing parts from reference TRBV7-3 and TRBJ2-7): GAGVSQTPSNKVTEKGKYVELRCDPISGHTALYWYRQSLGQGPEFLIYFQGTGAADDSGLPNDRFFAVRPEGSVSTLKIQRTERGDSAVYLCASSSGEQRGTPYEQYFGPGTRLTVT.

In this sample, this clonotype turned up a few times. The gene calls are TRBV14 and TRBJ1-2; D possibly corresponds to TRBD1 (6 bases). V lost 0 bases, J lost 4 bases, and 12 bases lay in between. Germline V CDR1 and CDR2: SGHDN, FVKESK. The CDR3 spans 15 residues. The CDR3 DNA is TGTGCCAGCAGCCAAGACGCAGGGGTGCCCTATGGCTACACCTTC. Its protein is CASSQDAGVPYGYTF.

The chain couples TRBV12-3 or TRBV12-4 to TRBJ2-1, with 7 bases identical to TRBD2. This CDR3 region has 14 residues. Losses at the gene ends were 6 bases for V and 6 bases for J; bases not matched to a gene: 8. The CDR3: CASSIERGFNEQFF. CDR3 bases: TGTGCCAGCAGCATCGAGCGGGGCTTCAATGAGCAGTTCTTC.

This clonotype was picked up a small number of times. The chain combines TRBV15 with TRBJ2-7; TRBD1 aligns across 9 bases. Germline loops: CDR1 LNHNV, CDR2 YYDKDF (reference sequence). The CDR3 is made up of 18 amino acids. V was pared by 0 bases and J by 4 bases, with 13 bases of the junction left unmatched. CDR3 nucleotide sequence: TGTGCCACCAGCAGAGAATCTCCCCGGACAGGGGAGGCTTACGAGCAGTACTTC. Amino acid sequence: CATSRESPRTGEAYEQYF.